These T cell receptor beta chains were read from a single sample in a study of CD8 T cells in Susac syndrome. TCRdb itself ran the immunoSEQ multiplex PCR reads through MiXCR, one entry per CDR3 protein. The table lists approximately 25,000 distinct CDR3 sequences, about 93% of them singletons, with approximately 0.65% in the top ten. Sequencing was done on a sample of CD8+ T cells from PBMCs. All receptors come from a human donor with Susac syndrome. CDR3s include the opening cysteine and the closing phenylalanine or tryptophan. Each record gives: J gene, V gene, CDR3 length, CDR3 protein.

TRBJ1-1,TRBV28,15,CASSSSGTGPEKAFF
TRBJ2-5,TRBV7-9,12,CASSPDKETQYF
TRBJ2-1,TRBV6-2/TRBV6-3,16,CASSSPGTSGVNEQFF
TRBJ2-5,TRBV7-9,14,CASSLAGVQETQYF
TRBJ2-1,TRBV7-9,14,CASTSIDVVNEQFF
TRBJ2-6,TRBV5-1,17,CASSLTRGVSGANVLTF
TRBJ1-5,TRBV4-3,14,CASSQDRVAQPQHF
TRBJ1-2,TRBV5-4,15,CASSWRQGDNYGYTF
TRBJ1-1,TRBV30,11,CAWSTGTEAFF
TRBJ1-5,TRBV18,15,CASSRTGYSNQPQHF
TRBJ2-2,TRBV7-3,16,CASSFTSGGFTGELFF
TRBJ2-7,TRBV11-2,15,CASSVAGPVLYEQYF
TRBJ2-5,TRBV11-3,15,CASSLYRTGEETQYF
TRBJ2-5,TRBV28,17,CASSLTLAGLRGETQYF
TRBJ1-2,TRBV23-1,13,CASSRWQGNGYTF
TRBJ1-1,TRBV5-4,15,CASSLWTGGYTEAFF
TRBJ2-5,TRBV14,16,CASSQDGFGSMETQYF
TRBJ1-2,TRBV24-1,13,CATSGGRGYGYTF
TRBJ2-5,TRBV6-2/TRBV6-3,14,CASSYPTRQETQYF
TRBJ2-5,TRBV9,15,CASSRQGTQRETQYF
TRBJ2-3,TRBV24-1,13,CATSDFPTDTQYF
TRBJ2-7,TRBV7-9,12,CASSFRDSEQYF
TRBJ1-5,TRBV12-3/TRBV12-4,15,CASSLETGGHQPQHF
TRBJ2-3,TRBV6-2/TRBV6-3,14,CASSYSSYTDTQYF
TRBJ2-1,TRBV5-1,13,CASSIDNYNEQFF
TRBJ2-1,TRBV28,16,CASRLTLAGGTNEQFF
TRBJ2-7,TRBV28,13,CASSPPPSYEQYF
TRBJ1-2,TRBV2,13,CASRAFQRYGYTF
TRBJ2-7,TRBV27,13,CASSPIPPEEQYF
TRBJ2-7,TRBV5-1,13,CASSLEGAYEQYF
TRBJ2-7,TRBV5-1,15,CASSLGDSDTYEQYF
TRBJ2-5,TRBV12-3/TRBV12-4,16,CASSPVEGNLQETQYF
TRBJ2-2,TRBV2,13,CASYLEITGELFF
TRBJ2-2,TRBV7-8,13,CASSPANTGELFF
TRBJ2-5,TRBV13,13,CASSLSEAGTQYF
TRBJ2-7,TRBV6-2/TRBV6-3,14,CASTARAGPYEQYF
TRBJ2-7,TRBV5-1,16,CASSPEGLAYSYEQYF
TRBJ2-3,TRBV24-1,17,CATSDSELLGKEDTQYF
TRBJ1-5,TRBV7-2,15,CASSSWTGDGQPQHF
TRBJ2-1,TRBV7-8,12,CASTPTTNEQFF
TRBJ1-1,TRBV7-8,13,CASSLGGQERAFF
TRBJ2-7,TRBV4-1,16,CASSQVEAGGNYEQYF
TRBJ2-2,TRBV7-3,12,CASSSEGIELFF
TRBJ1-4,TRBV7-9,15,CASSLGLTPDEKLFF
TRBJ1-5,TRBV9,15,CASSVAGRNNQPQHF
TRBJ2-7,TRBV13,15,CASSLLSESFYEQYF
TRBJ2-1,TRBV20-1,16,CSAIQGWGGAYNEQFF
TRBJ1-5,TRBV9,16,CASSVGGDSRNQPQHF
TRBJ2-6,TRBV28,18,CASSFPLEAISGANVLTF
TRBJ1-1,TRBV19,18,CASMAQGMSAIGDTEAFF
TRBJ1-6,TRBV6-1,17,CASTTSGGPAYNSPLHF
TRBJ1-2,TRBV19,13,CASSMGLHYGYTF
TRBJ2-5,TRBV14,14,CASSQGQEKETQYF